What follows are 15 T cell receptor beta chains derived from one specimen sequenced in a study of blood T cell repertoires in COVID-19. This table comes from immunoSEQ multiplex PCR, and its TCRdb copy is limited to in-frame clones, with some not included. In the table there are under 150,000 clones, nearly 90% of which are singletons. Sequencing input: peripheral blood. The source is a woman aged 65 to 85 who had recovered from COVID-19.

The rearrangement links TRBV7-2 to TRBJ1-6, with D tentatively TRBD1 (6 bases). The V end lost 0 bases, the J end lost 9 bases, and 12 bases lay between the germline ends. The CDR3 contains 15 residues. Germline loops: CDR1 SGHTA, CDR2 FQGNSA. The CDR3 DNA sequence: TGTGCCAGCAGCTTAGCCAGGGGAAGTGGTTCACCCCTCCACTTT. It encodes CASSLARGSGSPLHF.

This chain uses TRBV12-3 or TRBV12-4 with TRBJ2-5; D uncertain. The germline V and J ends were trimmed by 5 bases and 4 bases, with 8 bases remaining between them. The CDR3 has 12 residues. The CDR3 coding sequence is TGTGCCAGCAGTCCAGGTCGAGAGACCCAGTACTTC. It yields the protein CASSPGRETQYF.

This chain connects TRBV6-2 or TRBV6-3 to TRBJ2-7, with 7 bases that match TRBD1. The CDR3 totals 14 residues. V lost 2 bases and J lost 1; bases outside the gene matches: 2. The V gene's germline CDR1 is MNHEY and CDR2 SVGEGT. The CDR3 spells CASSYQGQSYEQYF. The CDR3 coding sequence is TGTGCCAGCAGTTACCAGGGACAGTCCTACGAGCAGTACTTC.

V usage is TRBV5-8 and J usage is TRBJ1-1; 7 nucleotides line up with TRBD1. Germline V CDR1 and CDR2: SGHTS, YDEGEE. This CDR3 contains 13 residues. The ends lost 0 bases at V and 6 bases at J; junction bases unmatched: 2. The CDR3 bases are TGTGCCAGCAGCTTGGTCAGGGGGGCTGAAGCTTTCTTT. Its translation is CASSLVRGAEAFF.

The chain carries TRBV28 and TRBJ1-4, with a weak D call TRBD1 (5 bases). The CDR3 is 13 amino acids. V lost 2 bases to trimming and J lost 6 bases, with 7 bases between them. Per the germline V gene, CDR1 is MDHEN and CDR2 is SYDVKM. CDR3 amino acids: CASSLGADEKLFF. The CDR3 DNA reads TGTGCCAGCAGTTTAGGGGCGGATGAAAAACTGTTTTTT.

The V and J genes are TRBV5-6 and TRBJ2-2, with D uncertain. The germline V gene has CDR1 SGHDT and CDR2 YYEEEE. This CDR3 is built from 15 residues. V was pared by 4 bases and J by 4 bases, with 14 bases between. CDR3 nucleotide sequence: TGTGCCAGCAGCGCGGTGGGTTCGGGCACCGGGGAGCTGTTTTTT. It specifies CASSAVGSGTGELFF.

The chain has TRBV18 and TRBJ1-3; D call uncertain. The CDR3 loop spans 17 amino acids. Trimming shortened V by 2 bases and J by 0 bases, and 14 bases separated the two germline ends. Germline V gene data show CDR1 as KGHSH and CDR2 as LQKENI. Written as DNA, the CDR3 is TGTGCCAGCTCACCAAGGGCCGGGGAGAGCTCTGGAAACACCATATATTTT. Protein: CASSPRAGESSGNTIYF.

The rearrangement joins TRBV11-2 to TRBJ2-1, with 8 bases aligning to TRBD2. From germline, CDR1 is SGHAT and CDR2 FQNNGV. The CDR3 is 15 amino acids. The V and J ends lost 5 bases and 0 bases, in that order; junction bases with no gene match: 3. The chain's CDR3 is CASSDTSGSYNEQFF. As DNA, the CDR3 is TGTGCCAGCAGCGATACTAGCGGCTCCTACAATGAGCAGTTCTTC. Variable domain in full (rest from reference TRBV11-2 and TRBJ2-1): EAGVAQSPRYKIIEKRQSVAFWCNPISGHATLYWYQQILGQGPKLLIQFQNNGVVDDSQLPKDRFSAERLKGVDSTLKIQPAKLEDSAVYLCASSDTSGSYNEQFFGPGTRLTVL.

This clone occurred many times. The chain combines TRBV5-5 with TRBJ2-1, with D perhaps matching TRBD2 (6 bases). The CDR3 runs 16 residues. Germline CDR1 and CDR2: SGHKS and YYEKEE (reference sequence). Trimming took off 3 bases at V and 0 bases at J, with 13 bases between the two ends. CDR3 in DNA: TGTGCCAGCAGCTCCTTAGCGGTAAGCTCCTACAATGAGCAGTTCTTC. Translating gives CASSSLAVSSYNEQFF.

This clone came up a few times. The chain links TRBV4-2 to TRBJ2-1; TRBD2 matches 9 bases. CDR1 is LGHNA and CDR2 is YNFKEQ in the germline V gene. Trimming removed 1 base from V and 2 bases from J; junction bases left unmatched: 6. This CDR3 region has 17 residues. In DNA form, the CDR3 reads TGTGCCAGCAGCCAAGTTGGTAGCGGGAGCGCCTACAATGAGCAGTTCTTC. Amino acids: CASSQVGSGSAYNEQFF.

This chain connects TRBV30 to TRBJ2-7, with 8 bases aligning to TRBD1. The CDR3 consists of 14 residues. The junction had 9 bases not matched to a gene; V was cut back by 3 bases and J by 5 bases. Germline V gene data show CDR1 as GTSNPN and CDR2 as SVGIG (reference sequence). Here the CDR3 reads CAWSLGQGTDEQYF. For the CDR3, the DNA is TGTGCCTGGAGCCTCGGACAGGGAACCGACGAGCAGTACTTC. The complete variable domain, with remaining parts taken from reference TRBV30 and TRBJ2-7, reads SQTIHQWPATLVQPVGSPLSLECTVEGTSNPNLYWYRQAAGRGLQLLFYSVGIGQISSEVPQNLSASRPQDRQFILSSKKLLLSDSGFYLCAWSLGQGTDEQYFGPGTRLTVT.

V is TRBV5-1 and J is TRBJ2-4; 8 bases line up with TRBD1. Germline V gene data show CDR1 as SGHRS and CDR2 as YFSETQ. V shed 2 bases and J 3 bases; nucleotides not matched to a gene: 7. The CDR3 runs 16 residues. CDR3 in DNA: TGCGCCAGCAGCTTATACAGGGGGGAAGTCAAAAACATTCAGTACTTC. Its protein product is CASSLYRGEVKNIQYF.

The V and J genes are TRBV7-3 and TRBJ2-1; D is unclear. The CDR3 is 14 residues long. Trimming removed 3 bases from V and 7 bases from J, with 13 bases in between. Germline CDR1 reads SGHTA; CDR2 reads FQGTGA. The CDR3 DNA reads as TGTGCCAGCAGCTTCGTCCCAGTCAGTAATGAGCAGTTCTTC. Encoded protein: CASSFVPVSNEQFF.

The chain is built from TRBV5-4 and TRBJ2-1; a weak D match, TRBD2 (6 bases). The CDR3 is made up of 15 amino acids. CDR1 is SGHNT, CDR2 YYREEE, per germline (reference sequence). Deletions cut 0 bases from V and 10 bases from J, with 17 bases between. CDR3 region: CASSLGGDSRAEQFF. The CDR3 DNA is TGTGCCAGCAGCTTGGGGGGGGACTCCCGAGCGGAGCAGTTCTTC.

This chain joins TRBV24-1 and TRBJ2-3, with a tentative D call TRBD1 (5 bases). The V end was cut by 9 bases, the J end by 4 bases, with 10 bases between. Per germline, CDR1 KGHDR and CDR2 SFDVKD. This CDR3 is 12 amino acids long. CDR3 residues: CATARASDTQYF. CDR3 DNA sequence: TGTGCCACCGCCAGGGCCTCAGATACGCAGTATTTT.